The sequence of this TCR beta chain was determined in a study of regulatory T cells in long-lasting Graves disease. Findings of the study overall: Less diverse TCR repertoires were seen in persistent Graves' patients than in newly diagnosed ones.

The length of the CDR3 is 12 residues. Germline CDR1 is MDHEN and CDR2 is SYDVKM. With 6 bases removed from V and 13 bases from J, the gap between germline ends came to 16 bases. A remark on this clonotype: The antigen is undetermined. One base away lies a much larger clone, so this may be a sequencing read error.

Investigators prepared the TCR beta libraries by applying iRepertoire HTBI primers and Arm-PCR of CDR3 regions. TCRdb recomputed calls from the multiplex PCR reads with MiXCR, one row per CDR3 protein. Of about 440,000 distinct CDR3 sequences in the sample, about 16% were seen once. Specified time point: newly diagnosed GD, antithyroid drugs for less than 3 months. TCR sequences were obtained from RNA taken from PBMCs. This sample also belongs to another study, concerning T cells in Graves' hyperthyroidism and ophthalmopathy. This second study notes: Graves' hyperthyroidism was deemed stable absent ophthalmopathy progression within 18 months. The diagnoses drew upon clinical symptoms, serum thyroxine and TRAb, thyroid ultrasound and orbital computed tomography. The HTBI primer set drove a first-round RT-PCR of the TCR CDR3.

The sample here was peripheral blood mononuclear cells (PBMCs), taken at new diagnosis, from a patient treated with antithyroid drugs. This chain connects TRBV28 to TRBJ2-1; maybe TRBD2 (6 bases). The sequence was obtained from a woman aged 18-29 years with Graves disease. The DNA for the CDR3 is TGTGCCAGCAGCTCACTAGCAGAGACCCAGTTCTTC. It codes for CASSSLAETQFF.